This T cell receptor beta chain was observed in a study of blood T cell repertoires in COVID-19. Background on the study: Samples taken during acute and convalescent COVID-19 were collected in the United States, Italy and Spain. The cDNA or gDNA used as material had been derived from T cells, B-cell-depleted T cells, or PBMCs.

Source study methods: Estimated nucleated cell counts came from reference gene primer amplification. Repertoires were generated with immunoSEQ multiplex PCR, while TCRdb's copy carries only in-frame clones and drops some. For V, J and clone size, that table is used; D and trimming come from the DNA. The sample has 200,000 to 300,000 clones, about 87% seen once; the top ten hold 2% to 2.5%. Germline lookup yields CDR1 SGHRS and CDR2 YFSETQ. V lost 1 base and J lost 1; bases outside the gene matches: 1. This CDR3 comprises 14 residues. The specimen sequenced was peripheral blood. The J gene is TRBJ1-1, the V gene TRBV5-1; 7 bases align to TRBD1. The receptor was isolated from a woman aged 45-65 years with acute or convalescent COVID-19. The chain's CDR3 is CASSLHRGNTEAFF. As DNA, the CDR3 is TGCGCCAGCAGCTTGCACAGGGGGAACACTGAAGCTTTCTTT. Using reference TRBV5-1 and TRBJ1-1 for the parts outside the CDR3, the full variable domain is KAGVTQTPRYLIKTRGQQVTLSCSPISGHRSVSWYQQTPGQGLQFLFEYFSETQRNKGNFPGRFSGRQFSNSRSEMNVSTLELGDSALYLCASSLHRGNTEAFFGQGTRLTVV.